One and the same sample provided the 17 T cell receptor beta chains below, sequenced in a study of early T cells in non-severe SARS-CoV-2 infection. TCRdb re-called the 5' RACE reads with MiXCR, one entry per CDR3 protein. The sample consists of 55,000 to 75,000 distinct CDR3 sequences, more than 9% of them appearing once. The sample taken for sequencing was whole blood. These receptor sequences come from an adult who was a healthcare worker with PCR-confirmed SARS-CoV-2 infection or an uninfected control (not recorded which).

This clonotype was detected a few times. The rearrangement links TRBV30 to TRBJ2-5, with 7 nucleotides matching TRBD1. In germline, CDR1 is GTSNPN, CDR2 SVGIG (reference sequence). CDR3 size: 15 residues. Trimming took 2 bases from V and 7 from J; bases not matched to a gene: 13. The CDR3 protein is CAWSITQGTSRTQYF. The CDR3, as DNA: TGTGCCTGGAGTATTACACAGGGGACCTCGAGGACCCAGTACTTC.

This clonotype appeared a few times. The CDR3 loop reads CASRVRIEETQYF. In nucleotides, the CDR3 is TGTGCCAGCCGGGTGAGAATTGAGGAGACCCAGTACTTC. The chain couples TRBV6-6 to TRBJ2-5; D remains ambiguous. The V gene lost 8 bases and the J gene lost 5 bases, with 15 bases spanning the gap. Germline-derived CDR1 and CDR2 are MNHNY and SVGAGI (reference sequence). The CDR3 loop spans 13 amino acids.

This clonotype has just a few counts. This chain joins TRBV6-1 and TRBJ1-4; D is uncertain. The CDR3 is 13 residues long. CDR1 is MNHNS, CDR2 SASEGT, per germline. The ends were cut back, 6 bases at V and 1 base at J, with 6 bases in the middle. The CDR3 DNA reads TGTGCCAGCAGGAGGCAAACTAATGAAAAACTGTTTTTT. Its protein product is CASRRQTNEKLFF.

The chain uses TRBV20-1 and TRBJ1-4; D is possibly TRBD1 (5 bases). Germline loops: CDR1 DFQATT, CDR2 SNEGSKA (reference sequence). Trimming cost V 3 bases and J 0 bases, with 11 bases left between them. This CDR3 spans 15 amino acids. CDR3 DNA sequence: TGCAGTGCTAGCATCGAGGGGTCAACTAATGAAAAACTGTTTTTT. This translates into CSASIEGSTNEKLFF.

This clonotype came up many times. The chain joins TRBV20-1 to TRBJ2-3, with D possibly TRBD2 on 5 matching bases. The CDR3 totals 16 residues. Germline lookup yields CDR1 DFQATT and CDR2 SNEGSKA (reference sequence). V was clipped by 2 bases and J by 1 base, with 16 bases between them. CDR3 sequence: CSARPRGLGGTDTQYF. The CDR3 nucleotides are TGCAGTGCTAGACCAAGAGGACTCGGAGGCACAGATACGCAGTATTTT.

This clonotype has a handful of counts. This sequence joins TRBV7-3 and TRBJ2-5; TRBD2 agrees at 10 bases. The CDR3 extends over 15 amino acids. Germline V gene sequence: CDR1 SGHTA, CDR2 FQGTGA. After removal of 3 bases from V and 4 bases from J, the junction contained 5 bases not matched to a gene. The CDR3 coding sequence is TGTGCCAGCAGCTTGAGCGGGGGGGTCGGAGAGACCCAGTACTTC. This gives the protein CASSLSGGVGETQYF.

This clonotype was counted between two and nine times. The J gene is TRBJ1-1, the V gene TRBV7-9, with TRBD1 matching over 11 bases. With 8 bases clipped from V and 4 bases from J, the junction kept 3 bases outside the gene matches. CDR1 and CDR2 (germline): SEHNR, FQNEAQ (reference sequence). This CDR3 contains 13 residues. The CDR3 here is CASGTGGSTEAFF. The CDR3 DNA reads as TGTGCCAGCGGGACAGGGGGGAGCACTGAAGCTTTCTTT.

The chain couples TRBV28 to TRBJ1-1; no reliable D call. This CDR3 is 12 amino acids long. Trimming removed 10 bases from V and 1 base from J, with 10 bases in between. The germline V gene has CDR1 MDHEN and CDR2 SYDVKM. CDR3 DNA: TGTGCCACCTATTTGGCGAACACTGAAGCTTTCTTT. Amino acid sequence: CATYLANTEAFF.

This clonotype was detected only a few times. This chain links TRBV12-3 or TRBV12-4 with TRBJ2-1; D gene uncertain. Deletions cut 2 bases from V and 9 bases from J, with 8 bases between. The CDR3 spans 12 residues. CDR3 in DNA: TGTGCCAGCAGTTTACCCCTATCTGAGCAGTTCTTC. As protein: CASSLPLSEQFF.

CDR3 loop: CASSRTPGNKNSGNTIYF. In DNA form, the CDR3 reads TGTGCCAGCAGCCGGACTCCCGGAAACAAAAACTCTGGAAACACCATATATTTT. The V gene is TRBV9, the J gene TRBJ1-3; D remains unclear. CDR3 length: 18 amino acids. Germline-derived CDR1 and CDR2 are SGDLS and YYNGEE. Trimming pared 4 bases from V and 0 bases from J, leaving 20 bases between.

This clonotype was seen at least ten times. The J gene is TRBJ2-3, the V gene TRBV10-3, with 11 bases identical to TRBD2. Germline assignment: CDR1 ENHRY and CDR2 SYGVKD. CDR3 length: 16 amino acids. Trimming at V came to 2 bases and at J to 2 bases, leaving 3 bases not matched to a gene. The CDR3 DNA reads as TGTGCCATCAGTGAGACTAGCGGGGGACTCACAGATACGCAGTATTTT. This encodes CAISETSGGLTDTQYF.

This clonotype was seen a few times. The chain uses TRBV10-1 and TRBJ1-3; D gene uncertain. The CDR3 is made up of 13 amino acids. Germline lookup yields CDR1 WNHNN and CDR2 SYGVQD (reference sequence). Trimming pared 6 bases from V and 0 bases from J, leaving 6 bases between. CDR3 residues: CASSQSSGNTIYF. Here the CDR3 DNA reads TGCGCCAGCAGCCAGAGCTCTGGAAACACCATATATTTT.

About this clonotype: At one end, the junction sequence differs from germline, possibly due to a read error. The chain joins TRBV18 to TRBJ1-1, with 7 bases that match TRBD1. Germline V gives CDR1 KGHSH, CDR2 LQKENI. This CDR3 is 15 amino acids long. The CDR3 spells CASSPRDREGTEAFF. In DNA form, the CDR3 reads TGTGCCAGTTCACCACGTGACAGGGAAGGCACTGAAGCTTTCTTT.

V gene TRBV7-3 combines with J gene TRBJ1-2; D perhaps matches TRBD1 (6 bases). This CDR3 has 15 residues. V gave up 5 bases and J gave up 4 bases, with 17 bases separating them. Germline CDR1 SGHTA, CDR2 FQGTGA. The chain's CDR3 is CASSPTGNQLYGYTF. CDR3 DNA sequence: TGTGCCAGCAGCCCTACAGGGAATCAGCTCTATGGCTACACCTTC.

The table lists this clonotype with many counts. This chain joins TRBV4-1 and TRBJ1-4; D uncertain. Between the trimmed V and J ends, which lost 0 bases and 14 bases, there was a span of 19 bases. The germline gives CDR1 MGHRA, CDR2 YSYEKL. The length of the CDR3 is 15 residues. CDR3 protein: CASSQDYNVEGFLFF. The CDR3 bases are TGCGCCAGCAGCCAAGATTATAACGTCGAGGGATTCCTGTTTTTT.

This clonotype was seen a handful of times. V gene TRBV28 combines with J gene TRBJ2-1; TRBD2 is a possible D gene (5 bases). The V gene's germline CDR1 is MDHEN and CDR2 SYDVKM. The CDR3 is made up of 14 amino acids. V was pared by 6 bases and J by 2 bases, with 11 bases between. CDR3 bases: TGTGCCAGCAGCCCCCCCGGGACCTACAATGAGCAGTTCTTC. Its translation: CASSPPGTYNEQFF.

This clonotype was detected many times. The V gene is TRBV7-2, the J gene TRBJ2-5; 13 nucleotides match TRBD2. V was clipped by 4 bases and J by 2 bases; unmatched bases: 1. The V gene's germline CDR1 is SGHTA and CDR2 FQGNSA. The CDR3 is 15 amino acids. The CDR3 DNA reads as TGTGCCAGCAGCTGGACTAGCGGGGGTCAAGAGACCCAGTACTTC. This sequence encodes CASSWTSGGQETQYF.